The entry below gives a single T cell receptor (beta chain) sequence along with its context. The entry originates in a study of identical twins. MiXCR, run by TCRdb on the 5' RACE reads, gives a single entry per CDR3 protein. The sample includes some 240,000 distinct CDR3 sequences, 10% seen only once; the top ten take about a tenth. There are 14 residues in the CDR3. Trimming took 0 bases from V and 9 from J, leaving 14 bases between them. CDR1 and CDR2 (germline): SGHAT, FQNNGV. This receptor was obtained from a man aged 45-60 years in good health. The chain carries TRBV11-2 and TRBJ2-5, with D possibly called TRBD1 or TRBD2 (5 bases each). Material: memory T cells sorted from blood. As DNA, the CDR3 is TGTGCCAGCAGCTTAGATGTGGGAGCCAGGGCCCAGTACTTC. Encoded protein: CASSLDVGARAQYF.